These 22 T cell receptor beta chains originate from one sample sequenced in a study of blood T cell repertoires in COVID-19. Assay: immunoSEQ multiplex PCR; the TCRdb copy retains only in-frame clones and omits some. The sample lists 200,000 to 300,000 clones; 84% were seen once. Sequencing was performed on peripheral blood. The receptors were sampled from a man aged 50 to 60 with acute or convalescent COVID-19.

CDR3 sequence (DNA): TGTGCCAGTAGTATTCAGACATACACTGAAGCTTTCTTT. Amino acids: CASSIQTYTEAFF. This chain connects TRBV19 to TRBJ1-1; unclear D gene. Looked up from germline, CDR1 is LNHDA and CDR2 is SQIVND (reference sequence). Trimming took 3 bases from V and 3 from J, leaving 8 bases between them. The CDR3 has 13 residues.

The chain carries TRBV28 and TRBJ2-5; D is perhaps TRBD1 (6 bases). The CDR3 is 15 amino acids. V was shortened by 2 bases and J by 3 bases, with 13 bases between the two germline ends. Germline V gives CDR1 MDHEN, CDR2 SYDVKM. The CDR3 bases are TGTGCCAGCAGTTTACCCTGGACAGCTAAAGAGACCCAGTACTTC. Translated: CASSLPWTAKETQYF.

The rearrangement links TRBV28 to TRBJ2-7; no definite D call. This CDR3 region has 14 residues. Between the trimmed V and J ends, which lost 7 bases and 3 bases, there was a span of 16 bases. The germline gives CDR1 MDHEN, CDR2 SYDVKM. In DNA, the CDR3 is TGTGCCAGCACTCCTTTTAGCAGCTTCTACGAGCAGTACTTC. Residues: CASTPFSSFYEQYF.

This chain connects TRBV4-1 to TRBJ1-5; D not resolved. In germline, CDR1 is MGHRA, CDR2 YSYEKL. V lost 1 base and J 5 bases, leaving 6 bases between the germline ends. This CDR3 is 13 amino acids long. The CDR3 loop is CASSQGPDQPQHF. The CDR3 DNA sequence: TGCGCCAGCAGCCAAGGGCCCGATCAGCCCCAGCATTTT.

The chain carries TRBV4-1 and TRBJ2-1; 8 bases map to TRBD1. Germline V gene sequence: CDR1 MGHRA, CDR2 YSYEKL. V shed 1 base, J shed 9 bases, and the junction held 8 bases outside the gene matches. The CDR3 covers 15 residues. CDR3 coding DNA: TGCGCCAGCAGCCAAGGGGTACAGGGGGGTGCTGAGCAGTTCTTC. Translation: CASSQGVQGGAEQFF.

This clone turned up a few times. Distinct nucleotide sequences in the sample also encode this CDR3. V and J are TRBV11-2 and TRBJ2-7, with 7 bases matching TRBD2. The V gene's germline CDR1 is SGHAT and CDR2 FQNNGV. The ends lost 0 bases at V and 4 bases at J; junction bases unmatched: 6. The CDR3 totals 15 residues. Here the CDR3 reads CASSLEAGPKYEQYF. The CDR3 DNA follows: TGTGCCAGCAGCTTAGAAGCGGGACCTAAGTACGAGCAGTACTTC.

V gene TRBV11-1 combines with J gene TRBJ2-3; D is possibly TRBD1 (6 bases). V was cut by 5 bases and J by 2 bases, with 11 bases left in between. CDR3 size: 14 residues. Germline CDR1 SGHAT, CDR2 FQDESV (reference sequence). The CDR3 here is CASSVQGSTDTQYF. CDR3 nucleotide sequence: TGTGCCAGCAGCGTACAGGGCTCCACAGATACGCAGTATTTT.

The J gene is TRBJ2-3, the V gene TRBV20-1; 8 bases match TRBD2. With V trimmed by 3 bases and J by 2 bases, 4 bases remained unmatched. The CDR3 is made up of 14 amino acids. The germline V gene has CDR1 DFQATT and CDR2 SNEGSKA (reference sequence). The CDR3 protein is CSASSGDTTDTQYF. Written as DNA, the CDR3 is TGCAGTGCTAGTAGCGGGGATACCACAGATACGCAGTATTTT.

The chain couples TRBV27 to TRBJ2-6; TRBD1 aligns across 10 bases. This CDR3 comprises 17 residues. Trimming removed 5 bases from V and 0 bases from J; junction bases left unmatched: 4. The germline CDR1 and CDR2 sequences are MNHEY and SMNVEV (reference sequence). The CDR3 loop reads CASSPRTGGSGANVLTF. CDR3 sequence (DNA): TGTGCCAGCAGTCCACGGACAGGGGGCTCTGGGGCCAACGTCCTGACTTTC.

The chain recombines TRBV5-1 with TRBJ1-6; 7 bases fit TRBD1. The CDR3 consists of 14 residues. Unmatched junction bases numbered 3, after V lost 4 bases and J lost 5 bases. Germline V gives CDR1 SGHRS, CDR2 YFSETQ. The CDR3, as DNA: TGCGCCAGCAGCCTGGGACAGAATAATTCACCCCTCCACTTT. Protein sequence: CASSLGQNNSPLHF.

The CDR3 loop is CATSVGVINTDTQYF. CDR3 coding DNA: TGTGCCACCAGTGTCGGGGTCATAAACACAGATACGCAGTATTTT. This rearrangement joins TRBV24-1 to TRBJ2-3; a weak D match, TRBD2 (5 bases). CDR1 is KGHDR, CDR2 SFDVKD, per germline. This CDR3 comprises 15 residues. V shed 5 bases and J shed 2 bases, with 13 bases lying between them.

The CDR3 nucleotides are TGTGCCAGCAGCTCCGAGATTGGACAGGCCGGGGATCTGCAGTACTTC. It is translated as CASSSEIGQAGDLQYF. V usage is TRBV11-3 and J usage is TRBJ2-7, with TRBD1 matching 7 bases. Germline CDR1 SGHNT, CDR2 YENEEA. The V gene end was trimmed by 4 bases and the J gene end by 9 bases; junction bases not matched to a gene: 18. This CDR3 has 16 amino acids. The full variable domain, with the rest looked up from reference TRBV11-3 and TRBJ2-7, is EAGVVQSPRYKIIEKKQPVAFWCNPISGHNTLYWYLQNLGQGPELLIRYENEEAVDDSQLPKDRFSAERLKGVDSTLKIQPAELGDSAVYLCASSSEIGQAGDLQYFGPGTRLTVT.

The V call is TRBV6-6, the J call TRBJ1-1; weak D call: TRBD1 (5 bases). This CDR3 contains 13 residues. Between the trimmed V and J ends, which lost 6 bases and 1 base, there was a span of 9 bases. CDR1 is MNHNY and CDR2 is SVGAGI in the germline V gene (reference sequence). This chain's CDR3 is CASSTTGNTEAFF. The CDR3 coding sequence is TGTGCCAGCAGCACTACAGGGAACACTGAAGCTTTCTTT.

The gene calls are TRBV4-1 and TRBJ2-1; 8 bases are a match to TRBD2. V dropped 1 base and J dropped 3; count of bases not matched to a gene: 8. Germline V gene sequence: CDR1 MGHRA, CDR2 YSYEKL. This CDR3 has 17 amino acids. Here the CDR3 reads CASSQGSTSGVYNEQFF. CDR3 nucleotides: TGCGCCAGCAGCCAAGGGTCCACTAGCGGAGTCTACAATGAGCAGTTCTTC.

This clone was seen once. V usage is TRBV21-1 and J usage is TRBJ1-1. TRBV21-1 is shown as a pseudogene. This CDR3 has 13 residues. The CDR3 loop is CASSKDPPAEAFF. In DNA, the CDR3 is TGTGCCAGCAGCAAAGACCCACCGGCTGAAGCTTTCTTT.

This rearrangement joins TRBV5-6 to TRBJ1-2; TRBD1 agrees at 7 bases. V shed 2 bases, J shed 2 bases, and the junction held 6 bases outside the gene matches. CDR3 length: 15 amino acids. Germline assignment: CDR1 SGHDT and CDR2 YYEEEE. CDR3 DNA: TGTGCCAGCAGCTTATCCGGGACAGTCAACTATGGCTACACCTTC. It encodes CASSLSGTVNYGYTF. Filled out from reference TRBV5-6 and TRBJ1-2, the complete variable domain reads DAGVTQSPTHLIKTRGQQVTLRCSPKSGHDTVSWYQQALGQGPQFIFQYYEEEERQRGNFPDRFSGHQFPNYSSELNVNALLLGDSALYLCASSLSGTVNYGYTFGSGTRLTVV.

This sequence joins TRBV29-1 and TRBJ2-7, with D perhaps TRBD2 (6 bases). Trimming removed 5 bases from V and 0 bases from J, with 11 bases in between. Germline V lookup: CDR1 SQVTM, CDR2 ANQGSEA. The CDR3 consists of 13 residues. CDR3 amino acids: CSVFTSTSYEQYF. CDR3 nucleotides: TGCAGCGTTTTCACTAGCACCTCCTACGAGCAGTACTTC.

The chain uses TRBV5-6 and TRBJ1-6; D gene uncertain. Germline CDR1 SGHDT, CDR2 YYEEEE. The CDR3 length is 12 residues. The germline V and J ends were trimmed by 3 bases and 10 bases, with 8 bases remaining between them. CDR3 sequence: CASSSRWSPLHF. CDR3 in DNA: TGTGCCAGCAGCTCGCGGTGGTCACCCCTCCACTTT.

The chain combines TRBV30 with TRBJ1-5; D call uncertain. Germline CDR1 reads GTSNPN; CDR2 reads SVGIG (reference sequence). V shed 5 bases and J shed 3 bases, with 11 bases lying between them. This CDR3 contains 13 residues. CDR3: CAWDRDPNQPQHF. The CDR3 DNA is TGTGCCTGGGATCGGGATCCCAATCAGCCCCAGCATTTT.

The chain uses TRBV5-1 and TRBJ1-6, with D uncertain. Germline assignment: CDR1 SGHRS and CDR2 YFSETQ. The V gene lost 3 bases and the J gene lost 6 bases, with 13 bases spanning the gap. The CDR3 has 15 amino acids. CDR3: CASSSIGYTNSPLHF. The CDR3 nucleotides are TGCGCCAGCAGCTCAATCGGGTACACTAATTCACCCCTCCACTTT.

This clone occurred once. The gene calls are TRBV29-1 and TRBJ1-2; D is unclear. The V gene lost 8 bases and the J gene lost 2 bases, with 15 bases spanning the gap. The CDR3 sequence is 13 residues long. Looked up from germline, CDR1 is SQVTM and CDR2 is ANQGSEA. This CDR3 reads CSSLEGRNYGYTF. CDR3 DNA: TGCAGCTCCCTAGAAGGGAGAAACTATGGCTACACCTTC.

The chain is built from TRBV19 and TRBJ1-5; 9 positions agree with TRBD1. Per germline, CDR1 LNHDA and CDR2 SQIVND (reference sequence). Losses at the gene ends were 4 bases for V and 5 bases for J; bases not matched to a gene: 9. This CDR3 region has 16 residues. The CDR3 DNA reads TGTGCCAGTAGTAAGGGCGAGGGACAGGGTTATCAGCCCCAGCATTTT. Its protein product is CASSKGEGQGYQPQHF.